This TCR beta chain originates from a study of T cell responses to AZD1222 COVID-19 vaccine. Findings and limits, study-wide: Clonal diversity may have been underestimated, and the donors were mostly white British, with more females than males. Seropositive at baseline were only a handful of AZD1222 recipients. Spike as a whole was targeted by vaccine-associated CD4 TCRs, dominant at 160-218 and 743-854. When two AZD1222 doses had been given, Spike-specific TCR breadth and depth rose.

Germline lookup yields CDR1 LGHDT and CDR2 YNNKEL (reference sequence). The CDR3 totals 14 residues. Trimming took 3 bases from V and 7 from J, leaving 10 bases between them. A note on this clone: Antigen specificity is unknown.

The assay was immunoSEQ multiplex PCR, and TCRdb's table has in-frame clones only and misses some. This table holds around 150,000 clones, under 95% found once. The sequence was obtained from an adult who received the MenACWY meningococcal vaccine as a control. The starting material was peripheral blood, obtained 28 days after the second dose of the MenACWY control vaccine. The chain carries TRBV3-1 (or the pseudogene TRBV3-2) and TRBJ1-6, with D perhaps TRBD1 (5 bases). CDR3 DNA: TGTGCCAGCAGCCAGGGACCGAAAAATTCACCCCTCCACTTT. Its protein product is CASSQGPKNSPLHF.